This is a list of T cell receptor beta chains from one sample in a study of T cell repertoires in cytomegalovirus infection. TCRdb reprocessed the reads via MiXCR and lists one record per CDR3 protein. This table has about 830,000 distinct CDR3 sequences, about 31% appearing once. These receptors' antigens are unknown. Sequencing used cultured CD8+ T cells from PBMCs, obtained from culture after CMV antigen stimulation. These receptors originate from a human donor in good health (CMV status not recorded). Some clones in this sample may be carry-over from other donors' samples. Each CDR3 is given with its conserved first and last residue. Each record gives: J gene, clone size, V gene, D gene, CDR3 DNA, CDR3 protein. A D gene is named only where the DNA matches it firmly. Size tells how often a clone was seen (once, few, many) or the class of an expanded clone, and some rows leave it out.

>TRBJ2-5|-|TRBV28|-
TGTGCCAGCAGTTTAATGGGGGGGGCGACCCAGTACTTC
CASSLMGGATQYF
>TRBJ2-7|few|TRBV6-1|-
TGTGCCAGCAGTGAAGATGCGGCCAGAACCCTTGGATACGAGCAGTACTTC
CASSEDAARTLGYEQYF
>TRBJ2-1|-|TRBV27|-
TGTGCCAGCAGTGCCGTTAGCAATGAGCAGTTCTTC
CASSAVSNEQFF
>TRBJ2-1|few|TRBV27|TRBD2
TGTGCCAGCAGTTTACCAGCGGGGGGGTGGGATGAGCAGTTCTTC
CASSLPAGGWDEQFF
>TRBJ2-3|many|TRBV7-2|TRBD2
TGTGCCAGCAGCGGAACGCCGGGGGGGCGAGCAGATACGCAGTATTTT
CASSGTPGGRADTQYF
>TRBJ2-1|-|TRBV7-8|TRBD2
TGTGCCAGCAGCCTCCTGACTAGCGGGGGGGCCCCCAATGAGCAGTTCTTC
CASSLLTSGGAPNEQFF
>TRBJ1-5|few|TRBV12-3/TRBV12-4|TRBD1
TGTGCCAGCAGCTTCCGGGACAGGATTCTGTCGAGCAATCAGCCCCAGCATTTT
CASSFRDRILSSNQPQHF
>TRBJ2-1|many|TRBV27|-
TGTGCCAGCAGTTCTGGACGCAATGAGCAGTTCTTC
CASSSGRNEQFF
>TRBJ1-3|-|TRBV6-2/TRBV6-3|-
TGTGCCAGCAGTTACGCCTTGTCCAGGGAAACTGGAAACACCATATATTTT
CASSYALSRETGNTIYF
>TRBJ2-2|many|TRBV7-2|-
TGTGCCAGCAGCTTAGGGTTCACCGGGGAGCTGTTTTTT
CASSLGFTGELFF
>TRBJ2-7|-|TRBV12-3/TRBV12-4|TRBD1
TGTGCCAGCAGTTTTGGAATGACAGGGGCTAGGGAGCAGTACTTC
CASSFGMTGAREQYF
>TRBJ2-7|-|TRBV27|TRBD2
TGTGCCAGCAGTTTATCAGGGACTAGCCCTTCCTACGAGCAGTACTTC
CASSLSGTSPSYEQYF
>TRBJ2-2|-|TRBV6-8|TRBD2
TGTGCCAGCAGTTACTATCGGGGGGCCGGGGAGCTGTTTTTT
CASSYYRGAGELFF
>TRBJ2-3|-|TRBV18|-
TGTGCCAGCTCACTGGGGTGGAGGGCCAACACAGATACGCAGTATTTT
CASSLGWRANTDTQYF
>TRBJ1-6|few|TRBV15|TRBD1
TGTGCCACCAGCAGAGACCAATGGGACAGGGGGAATTCACCCCTCCACTTT
CATSRDQWDRGNSPLHF
>TRBJ1-1|many|TRBV6-5|-
TGTGCCAGCAGTTCCTACGCAGGGAGGCTGGACACTGAAGCTTTCTTT
CASSSYAGRLDTEAFF
>TRBJ1-3|-|TRBV27|-
TGTGCCAGCTCTGCCCGACCCTCTGGAAACACCATATATTTT
CASSARPSGNTIYF
>TRBJ2-1|-|TRBV4-1|TRBD2
TGCGCCAGCAGCCAAGACCCTAGCGGGGGGGCCGAAGATGAGCAGTTCTTC
CASSQDPSGGAEDEQFF
>TRBJ2-2|-|TRBV19|-
TGTGCCAGTAGTGCGGTAAGACAGGTCCCTGAGATCGGGGAGCTGTTTTTT
CASSAVRQVPEIGELFF
>TRBJ2-2|many|TRBV7-6|-
TGTGCCAGCAGCTTATGGGGCCGAGCGGATTCGAACACCGGGGAGCTGTTTTTT
CASSLWGRADSNTGELFF
>TRBJ2-1|-|TRBV5-6|-
TGTGCCAGCAGCCCGCAGGGGGGACCCTTCAATGAGCAGTTCTTC
CASSPQGGPFNEQFF
>TRBJ2-3|-|TRBV18|-
TGTGCCAGCTCACCACAAGAGGAGACACTGTATTTT
CASSPQEETLYF
>TRBJ2-3|-|TRBV5-4|-
TGTGCCAGCAGCTCAAAATCGGGACTCCAACCCCCAGATACGCAGTATTTT
CASSSKSGLQPPDTQYF
>TRBJ2-1|few|TRBV2|TRBD1
TGTGCCAGCAAGGGACAGGGGGGCCACAATGAGCAGTTCTTC
CASKGQGGHNEQFF
>TRBJ1-1|-|TRBV14|-
TGTGCCAGCAGCCAGAACAGGGCGGACACTGAAGCTTTCTTT
CASSQNRADTEAFF
>TRBJ1-1|-|TRBV6-2/TRBV6-3|-
TGTGCCAGCAGTTATAGTAATTTGGGAAATACTGAAGCTTTCTTT
CASSYSNLGNTEAFF
>TRBJ1-6|few|TRBV15|TRBD1
TGTGCCACCAGCAGTACTCCAGGGGGTTCCTATAATTCACCCCTCCACTTT
CATSSTPGGSYNSPLHF
>TRBJ2-5|-|TRBV6-2/TRBV6-3|-
TGTGCCAGCAGTTACTCGCGGCCGGGGCCAACGGAGACCCAGTACTTC
CASSYSRPGPTETQYF